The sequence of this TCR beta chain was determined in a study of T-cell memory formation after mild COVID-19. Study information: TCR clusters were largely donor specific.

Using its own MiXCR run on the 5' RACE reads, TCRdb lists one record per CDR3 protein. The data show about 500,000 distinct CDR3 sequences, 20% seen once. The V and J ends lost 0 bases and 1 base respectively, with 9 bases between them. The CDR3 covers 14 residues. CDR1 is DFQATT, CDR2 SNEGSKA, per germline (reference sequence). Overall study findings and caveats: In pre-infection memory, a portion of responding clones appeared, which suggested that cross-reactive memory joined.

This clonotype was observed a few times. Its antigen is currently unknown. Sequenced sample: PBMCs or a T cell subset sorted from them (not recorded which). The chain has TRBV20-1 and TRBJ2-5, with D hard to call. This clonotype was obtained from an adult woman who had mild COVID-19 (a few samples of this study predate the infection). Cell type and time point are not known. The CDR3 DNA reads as TGCAGTGCTAGAGATGGGCTTTCCCAAGAGACCCAGTACTTC. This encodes CSARDGLSQETQYF.